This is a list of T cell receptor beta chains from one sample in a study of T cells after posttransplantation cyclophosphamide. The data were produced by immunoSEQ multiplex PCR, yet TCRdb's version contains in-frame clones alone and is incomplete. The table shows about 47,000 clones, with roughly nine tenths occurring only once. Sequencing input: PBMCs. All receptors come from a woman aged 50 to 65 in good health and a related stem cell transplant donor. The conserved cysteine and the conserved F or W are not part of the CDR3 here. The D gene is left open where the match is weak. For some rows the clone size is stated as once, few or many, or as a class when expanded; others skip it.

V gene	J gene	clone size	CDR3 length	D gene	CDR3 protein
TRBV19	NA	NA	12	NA	ASSIVAQDYEQY
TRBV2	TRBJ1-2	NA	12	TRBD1	ASRATGGNYGYT
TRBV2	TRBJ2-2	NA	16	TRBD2	ASKPGGLAGGGTGELF
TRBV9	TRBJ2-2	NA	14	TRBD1	ASSDPGQGSTGELF
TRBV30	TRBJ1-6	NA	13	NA	AWGRGYDYNSPLH
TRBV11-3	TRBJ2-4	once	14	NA	ASSLVPGLAKNIQY
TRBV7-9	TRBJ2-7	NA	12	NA	ASSWGGAIYEQY
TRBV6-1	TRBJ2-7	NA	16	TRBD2	ASSEGGTWERRSYEQY
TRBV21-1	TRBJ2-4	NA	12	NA	ASRRGLAKNIQY
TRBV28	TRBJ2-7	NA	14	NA	ASSPHGGTSSYEQY
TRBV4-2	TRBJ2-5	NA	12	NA	ASSQERGQETQY
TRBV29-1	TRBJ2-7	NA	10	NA	SVSAGSYEQY
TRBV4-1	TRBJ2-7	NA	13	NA	ASSQEYRSSYEQY
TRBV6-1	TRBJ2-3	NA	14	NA	ASSEVTGQRRDTQY
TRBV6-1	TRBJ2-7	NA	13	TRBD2	ASRHTSGDSYEQY
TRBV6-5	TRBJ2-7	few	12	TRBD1	ASSSDRGSYEQY
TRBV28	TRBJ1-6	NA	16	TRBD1	ASSKDRVPLIYNSPLH
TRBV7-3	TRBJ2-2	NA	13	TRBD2	ASSPGLGLAGELF
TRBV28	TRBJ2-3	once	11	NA	ASSVGGPDTQY
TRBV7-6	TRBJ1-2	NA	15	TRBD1	ASSLGTGGGNDYGYT
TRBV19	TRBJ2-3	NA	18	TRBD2	ASLPYSMGLAGAGGDTQY
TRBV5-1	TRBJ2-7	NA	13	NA	ASSSVGSGLYEQY
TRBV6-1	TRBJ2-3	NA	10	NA	ASSERTDTQY
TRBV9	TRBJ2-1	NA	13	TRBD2	ASSVELAANNEQF
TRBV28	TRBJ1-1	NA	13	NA	ASSTPGQFHTEAF
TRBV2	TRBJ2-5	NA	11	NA	ASSGDSQETQY
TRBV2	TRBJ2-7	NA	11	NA	ASREDRGYEQY
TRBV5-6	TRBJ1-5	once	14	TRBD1	ASSHAGTGADQPQH
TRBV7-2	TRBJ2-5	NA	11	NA	ASSLDREETQY
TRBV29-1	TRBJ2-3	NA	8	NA	SVREDTQY
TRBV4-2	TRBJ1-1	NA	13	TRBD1	ASSHLTGENTEAF
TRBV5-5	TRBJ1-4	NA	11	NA	ASSLTRGGGLF
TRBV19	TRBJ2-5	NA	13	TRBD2	ASSSSTSGQETQY
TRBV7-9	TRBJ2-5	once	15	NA	ASSLGWDTNTVETQY
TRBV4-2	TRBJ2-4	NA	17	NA	ASSPTPLGGASAKNIQY
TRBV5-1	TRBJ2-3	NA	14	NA	ASSLETGSGTDTQY
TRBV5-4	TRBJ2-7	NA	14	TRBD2	ASSAGGNLLGYEQY
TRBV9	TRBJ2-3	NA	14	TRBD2	ASSRGLAGGTDTQY
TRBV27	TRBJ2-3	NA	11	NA	ASSLGSTDTQY
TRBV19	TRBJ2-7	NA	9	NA	ASSGGYEQY
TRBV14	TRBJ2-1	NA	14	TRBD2	ASSLPFGGRDSEQF
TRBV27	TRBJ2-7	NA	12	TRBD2	ASRGVTYSYEQY
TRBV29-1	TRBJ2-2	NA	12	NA	SVLGHQNTGELF
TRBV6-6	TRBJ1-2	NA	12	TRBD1	ASSYTQGNYGYT
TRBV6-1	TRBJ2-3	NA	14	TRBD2	ASSGRAGPSTDTQY
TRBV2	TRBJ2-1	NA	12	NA	ASSGGVLRDEQF
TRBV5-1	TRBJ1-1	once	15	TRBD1	ASSHDRVAWGATEAF
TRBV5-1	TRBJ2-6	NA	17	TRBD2	ASSSGLAGGQGGANVLT
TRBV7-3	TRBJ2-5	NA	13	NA	ASSLGFGTQETQY
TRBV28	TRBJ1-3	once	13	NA	ASSSTGHSGNTIY
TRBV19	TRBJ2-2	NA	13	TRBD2	ASSQGLAPTGELF
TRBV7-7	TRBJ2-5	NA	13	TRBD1	ASSAPTGGMETQY
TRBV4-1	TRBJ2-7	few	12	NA	ASSQGDTAYEQY
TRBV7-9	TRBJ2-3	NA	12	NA	ASSSRQELDTQY
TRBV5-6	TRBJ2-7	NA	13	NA	ASSLVGRDSYEQY
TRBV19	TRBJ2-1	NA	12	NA	ASSPNQGLDEQF
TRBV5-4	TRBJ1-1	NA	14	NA	ASESPDQGPNTEAF
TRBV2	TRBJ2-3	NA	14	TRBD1	ASSEAGGQGLNTQY
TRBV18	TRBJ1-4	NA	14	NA	ASSPGGGLTNEKLF